This T cell receptor beta chain was documented in a study of OX40 agonist ivuxolimab in advanced cancers. The method was immunoSEQ multiplex PCR; TCRdb's version includes in-frame clones alone and lacks a portion of them. The table has approximately 35,000 clones, 60% to 75% seen once. Trimming took 5 bases from V and 2 from J, leaving 9 bases between them. The CDR3 extends over 13 amino acids. The germline CDR1 and CDR2 sequences are SGHAT and FQNNGV. Sequencing used CD4+ or CD8+ T cells sorted from blood, obtained in a trial of the OX40 agonist ivuxolimab. This sequence joins TRBV11-2 and TRBJ1-1; no reliable D call. The sequence derives from an adult with an advanced solid tumor such as melanoma, head and neck, liver or kidney cancer. Here the CDR3 DNA reads TGTGCCAGCAGCGTATTTGGAAACACTGAAGCTTTCTTT. Translating it yields CASSVFGNTEAFF.